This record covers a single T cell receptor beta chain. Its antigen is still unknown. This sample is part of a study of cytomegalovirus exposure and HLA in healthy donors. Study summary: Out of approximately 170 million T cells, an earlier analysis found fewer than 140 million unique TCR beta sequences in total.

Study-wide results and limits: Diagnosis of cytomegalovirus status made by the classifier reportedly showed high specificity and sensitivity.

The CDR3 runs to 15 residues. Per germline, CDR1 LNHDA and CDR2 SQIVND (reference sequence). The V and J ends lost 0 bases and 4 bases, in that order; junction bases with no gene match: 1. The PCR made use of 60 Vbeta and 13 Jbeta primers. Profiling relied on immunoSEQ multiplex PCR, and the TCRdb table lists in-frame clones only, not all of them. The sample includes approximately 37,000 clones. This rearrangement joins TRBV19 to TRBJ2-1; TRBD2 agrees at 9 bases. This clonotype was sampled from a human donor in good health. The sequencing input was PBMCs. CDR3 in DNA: TGTGCCAGTAGTATAGAGACTAGCGGTTACAATGAGCAGTTCTTC. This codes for CASSIETSGYNEQFF.